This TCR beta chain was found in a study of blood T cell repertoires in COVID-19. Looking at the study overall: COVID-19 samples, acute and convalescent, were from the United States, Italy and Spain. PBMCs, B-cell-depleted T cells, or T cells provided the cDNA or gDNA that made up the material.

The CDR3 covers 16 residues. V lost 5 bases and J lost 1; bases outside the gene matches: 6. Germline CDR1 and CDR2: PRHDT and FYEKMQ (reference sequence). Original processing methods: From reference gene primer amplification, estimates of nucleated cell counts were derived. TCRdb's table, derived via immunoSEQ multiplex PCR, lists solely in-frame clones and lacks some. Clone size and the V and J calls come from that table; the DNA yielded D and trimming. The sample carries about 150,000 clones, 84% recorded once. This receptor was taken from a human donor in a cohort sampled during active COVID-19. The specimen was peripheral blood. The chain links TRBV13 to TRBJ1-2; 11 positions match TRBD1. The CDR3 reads CASSLTGTGGNYGYTF. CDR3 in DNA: TGTGCCAGCAGCCTTACCGGGACAGGGGGTAACTATGGCTACACCTTC.